Listed here are 25 T cell receptor beta chains from one sample, sequenced in a study of Ad26.COV2.S vaccination and SARS-CoV-2 variants. Repertoires were generated with immunoSEQ multiplex PCR, while TCRdb's copy carries only in-frame clones and drops some. The sample yields about 350,000 clones, 92% seen once. Sample: peripheral blood, taken after recovery from COVID-19. These receptors were taken from a human donor who had recovered from COVID-19.

The rearrangement links TRBV7-8 to TRBJ2-2, with 7 positions matching TRBD2. Germline lookup yields CDR1 SGHVS and CDR2 FQNEAQ. V was clipped by 5 bases and J by 6 bases; unmatched bases: 9. The CDR3 is made up of 15 amino acids. In DNA form, the CDR3 reads TGTGCCAGCAGCCGTCCGCGGGAGAGGGCCGGGGAGCTGTTTTTT. This codes for CASSRPRERAGELFF.

The chain joins TRBV7-9 to TRBJ2-5; D remains ambiguous. V lost 0 bases to trimming and J lost 12 bases, with 14 bases between them. Germline CDR1 is SEHNR and CDR2 is FQNEAQ (reference sequence). This CDR3 contains 13 residues. CDR3 bases: TGTGCCAGCAGCTTAGCGGAATTAGGGCGTGAGTACTTC. This translates into CASSLAELGREYF.

This chain joins TRBV7-2 and TRBJ1-3; 9 positions match TRBD1. Germline-derived CDR1 and CDR2 are SGHTA and FQGNSA. The CDR3 consists of 17 residues. V shed 1 base, J shed 2 bases, and the junction held 6 bases outside the gene matches. The CDR3 sequence: CASSLDEQGATGNTIYF. The DNA of the CDR3 is TGTGCCAGCAGCTTAGACGAACAGGGGGCTACTGGAAACACCATATATTTT.

The chain has TRBV5-1 and TRBJ1-1, with TRBD1 matching 7 bases. The CDR3 length is 17 residues. V shed 2 bases, J shed 11 bases, and the junction held 21 bases outside the gene matches. The germline V gene encodes CDR1 SGHRS and CDR2 YFSETQ. CDR3 nucleotides: TGCGCCAGCAGCTTCTCAGGGGGGACCAGCAAAAAGCGAAGCGCTTTCTTT. Residues: CASSFSGGTSKKRSAFF.

The chain couples TRBV10-3 to TRBJ2-7; D is unresolved. This CDR3 contains 12 residues. Germline-derived CDR1 and CDR2 are ENHRY and SYGVKD. The V end was cut by 0 bases, the J end by 9 bases, with 9 bases between. The CDR3 loop is CAISESVSGQYF. DNA of the CDR3: TGTGCCATCAGTGAGTCAGTTTCTGGGCAGTACTTC.

This sequence joins TRBV10-3 and TRBJ1-1; 7 bases align to TRBD1. Germline loops: CDR1 ENHRY, CDR2 SYGVKD. The J segment lost 1 base and the V segment lost 3 bases, leaving 14 bases of the junction unmatched. This CDR3 is built from 18 residues. DNA for the CDR3: TGTGCCATCAGTGACCCTAACCGGGAGGGGGCGCGGAACACTGAAGCTTTCTTT. It codes for CAISDPNREGARNTEAFF.

V is TRBV4-3 and J is TRBJ2-1; TRBD2 agrees at 10 bases. The CDR3 runs 16 residues. The germline V gene has CDR1 LGHNA and CDR2 YSLEER. Germline trimming cut 2 bases from V and 2 bases from J; bases unmatched to any gene: 3. The CDR3 nucleotides are TGCGCCAGCAGCCAACGTCTAGCGGGGGCCTACAATGAGCAGTTCTTC. This encodes CASSQRLAGAYNEQFF.

The chain combines TRBV6-6 with TRBJ1-4, with 10 bases matching TRBD1. Unmatched junction bases numbered 9, after V lost 5 bases and J lost 3 bases. This CDR3 region has 17 residues. CDR1 and CDR2 from the germline V gene are MNHNY and SVGAGI (reference sequence). CDR3 coding DNA: TGTGCCAGCAGTCCAGTCCCGGGACAGGGGTCTAATGAAAAACTGTTTTTT. Translation: CASSPVPGQGSNEKLFF.

CDR3 residues: CASSEGGGTVAEAFF. The CDR3 DNA is TGTGCCAGCAGTGAAGGGGGTGGGACGGTAGCTGAAGCTTTCTTT. This chain joins TRBV2 and TRBJ1-1, with a weak D call TRBD1 (5 bases). This CDR3 spans 15 amino acids. Germline V gives CDR1 SNHLY, CDR2 FYNNEI. V was trimmed by 1 base and J by 6 bases, leaving 15 bases between them.

This chain joins TRBV9 and TRBJ2-1; D not resolved. The CDR3 contains 17 residues. Germline CDR1 SGDLS, CDR2 YYNGEE. Trimming took 2 bases from V and 4 from J, leaving 19 bases between them. The CDR3 loop reads CASSVAARTDAYNEQFF. The CDR3 bases are TGTGCCAGCAGCGTTGCCGCGCGAACTGACGCTTACAATGAGCAGTTCTTC.

The chain employs TRBV6-6 and TRBJ1-3; D is unclear. This CDR3 is 16 amino acids long. V shed 7 bases and J shed 0 bases, with 16 bases lying between them. Germline-derived CDR1 and CDR2 are MNHNY and SVGAGI (reference sequence). The CDR3: CASTSVGLPSGNTIYF. The DNA for the CDR3 is TGTGCCAGCACCTCGGTGGGGTTACCCTCTGGAAACACCATATATTTT.

The chain couples TRBV7-2 to TRBJ1-1; D not certain. Trimming left V 1 base short and J 0 bases short, with 6 bases between. The CDR3 spans 14 residues. Germline loops: CDR1 SGHTA, CDR2 FQGNSA. The CDR3 nucleotides are TGTGCCAGCAGCTTAGTTCCTCTGAACACTGAAGCTTTCTTT. Encoded protein: CASSLVPLNTEAFF.

The V and J genes are TRBV13 and TRBJ2-4; maybe TRBD2 (5 bases). V was trimmed by 5 bases and J by 8 bases, leaving 13 bases between them. CDR3 size: 13 residues. The V gene's germline CDR1 is PRHDT and CDR2 FYEKMQ (reference sequence). CDR3 DNA: TGTGCCAGCAGCCCCCGGGGTGTTGACATTCAGTACTTC. Its protein is CASSPRGVDIQYF. Variable domain in full (rest from reference TRBV13 and TRBJ2-4): AAGVIQSPRHLIKEKRETATLKCYPIPRHDTVYWYQQGPGQDPQFLISFYEKMQSDKGSIPDRFSAQQFSDYHSELNMSSLELGDSALYFCASSPRGVDIQYFGAGTRLSVL.

This chain links TRBV5-1 with TRBJ2-2; D remains unclear. This CDR3 has 14 residues. V was cut by 0 bases and J by 2 bases, with 5 bases left in between. Germline loops: CDR1 SGHRS, CDR2 YFSETQ. The CDR3 coding sequence is TGCGCCAGCAGCTTGGGTGGCAACACCGGGGAGCTGTTTTTT. As protein: CASSLGGNTGELFF.

The chain uses TRBV5-1 and TRBJ2-3, with TRBD1 as a possible D gene (6 bases). The CDR3 runs 13 residues. The V gene's germline CDR1 is SGHRS and CDR2 YFSETQ. Trimming took off 4 bases at V and 3 bases at J, with 9 bases between the two ends. The CDR3, as DNA: TGCGCCAGCAGCGTAGGACAGACAGATACGCAGTATTTT. Translating it yields CASSVGQTDTQYF.

This clone has a single count. This CDR3 is CASSPADTQYF. In nucleotides, the CDR3 is TGTGCCAGCAGCCCCGCGGATACGCAGTATTTT. J is TRBJ2-3 and V is TRBV7-2; no clear D gene. Germline V lookup: CDR1 SGHTA, CDR2 FQGNSA. Trimming pared 5 bases from V and 6 bases from J, leaving 6 bases between. This CDR3 is 11 amino acids long.

On this clone: This CDR3 is also generated by other DNA sequences in the sample. The chain links TRBV18 to TRBJ1-3; D unresolved. The CDR3 has 13 residues. Germline values: CDR1 KGHSH, CDR2 LQKENI. Trimming left V 2 bases short and J 4 bases short, with 6 bases between. The CDR3 spells CASSPLGGNTIYF. CDR3 coding DNA: TGTGCCAGCTCACCATTGGGGGGAAACACCATATATTTT.

This chain's CDR3 is CASSGPGANQPQHF. In DNA, the CDR3 is TGTGCCAGCAGCGGTCCAGGGGCCAACCAGCCCCAGCATTTT. The rearrangement joins TRBV5-6 to TRBJ1-5, with a weak D call TRBD1 (6 bases). This CDR3 contains 14 residues. The germline V gene encodes CDR1 SGHDT and CDR2 YYEEEE. V dropped 4 bases and J dropped 7 bases, with 15 bases sitting between them.

In DNA form, the CDR3 reads TGCGCCAGCACAGGACTAGCGGGGCCCGGGGAGCTGTTTTTT. Protein sequence: CASTGLAGPGELFF. This sequence joins TRBV5-1 and TRBJ2-2, with 12 bases fitting TRBD2. This CDR3 spans 14 amino acids. Unmatched junction bases numbered 3, after V lost 6 bases and J lost 6 bases. Per the germline V gene, CDR1 is SGHRS and CDR2 is YFSETQ. Using reference TRBV5-1 and TRBJ2-2 for the parts outside the CDR3, the full variable domain is KAGVTQTPRYLIKTRGQQVTLSCSPISGHRSVSWYQQTPGQGLQFLFEYFSETQRNKGNFPGRFSGRQFSNSRSEMNVSTLELGDSALYLCASTGLAGPGELFFGEGSRLTVL.

This rearrangement joins TRBV2 to TRBJ1-4; no definite D call. The CDR3 is 14 residues long. Trimming stripped 3 bases from V and 4 bases from J, with 9 bases between. The germline gives CDR1 SNHLY, CDR2 FYNNEI. The CDR3 sequence: CASSEHSRNEKLFF. For the CDR3, the DNA is TGTGCCAGCAGTGAGCACAGCCGTAATGAAAAACTGTTTTTT.

The DNA of the CDR3 is TGTGCCAGCAGCTTAGATGCCCGTACCGAGCAGTACTTC. This gives the protein CASSLDARTEQYF. The genes are TRBV11-3 and TRBJ2-7; no definite D call. V was trimmed by 0 bases and J by 6 bases, leaving 9 bases between them. In germline, CDR1 is SGHNT, CDR2 YENEEA. The CDR3 loop spans 13 amino acids.

This clone has just one count. The chain uses TRBV25-1 and TRBJ1-1, with 9 bases fitting TRBD1. Germline V gives CDR1 MGHDK, CDR2 SYGVNS. The V segment lost 6 bases and the J segment 3 bases; nucleotides outside the gene matches: 5. The CDR3 is made up of 14 amino acids. CDR3 bases: TGTGCCAGCAGGGCCGGGACAGGGTACACTGAAGCTTTCTTT. Its protein product is CASRAGTGYTEAFF.

The CDR3 DNA follows: TGTGCCAGCAGCTTAGCAAGCGGGGGGCTTCTTTCCTACGAGCAGTACTTC. Translation: CASSLASGGLLSYEQYF. The chain combines TRBV7-2 with TRBJ2-7; 9 positions agree with TRBD2. CDR3 length: 17 residues. Germline trimming cut 0 bases from V and 1 base from J; bases unmatched to any gene: 7. Germline V gene lookup returns CDR1 SGHTA and CDR2 FQGNSA.

The chain joins TRBV6-5 to TRBJ2-1; tentative D call: TRBD1 (6 bases). Deletions cut 2 bases from V and 9 bases from J, with 20 bases between. The CDR3 spans 16 residues. Germline CDR1 MNHEY, CDR2 SVGAGI. The CDR3, as DNA: TGTGCCAGCAGTTACGGTAGGACAGTAATTCTCAGTGAGCAGTTCTTC. It codes for CASSYGRTVILSEQFF.

The chain joins TRBV19 to TRBJ2-3; TRBD2 matches 13 bases. The junction had 10 bases not matched to a gene; V was cut back by 2 bases and J by 5 bases. In germline, CDR1 is LNHDA, CDR2 SQIVND (reference sequence). This CDR3 comprises 18 residues. In DNA, the CDR3 is TGTGCCAGTAGTATATTGTCGAGACTAGCGGGGGGAGGAGATACGCAGTATTTT. This encodes CASSILSRLAGGGDTQYF.